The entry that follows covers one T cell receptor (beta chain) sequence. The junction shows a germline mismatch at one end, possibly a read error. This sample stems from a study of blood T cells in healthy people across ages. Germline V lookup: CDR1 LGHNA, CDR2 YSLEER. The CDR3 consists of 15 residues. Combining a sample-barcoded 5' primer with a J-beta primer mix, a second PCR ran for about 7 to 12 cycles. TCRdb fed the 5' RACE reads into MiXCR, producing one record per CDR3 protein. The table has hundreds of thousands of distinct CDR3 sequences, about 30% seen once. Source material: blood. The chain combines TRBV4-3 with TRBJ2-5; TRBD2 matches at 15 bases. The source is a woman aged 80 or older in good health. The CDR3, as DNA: TGCGCCAGGAGCCCGGGACTAGCGGGGGGCCAGACTCAGTACTTC. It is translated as CARSPGLAGGQTQYF.